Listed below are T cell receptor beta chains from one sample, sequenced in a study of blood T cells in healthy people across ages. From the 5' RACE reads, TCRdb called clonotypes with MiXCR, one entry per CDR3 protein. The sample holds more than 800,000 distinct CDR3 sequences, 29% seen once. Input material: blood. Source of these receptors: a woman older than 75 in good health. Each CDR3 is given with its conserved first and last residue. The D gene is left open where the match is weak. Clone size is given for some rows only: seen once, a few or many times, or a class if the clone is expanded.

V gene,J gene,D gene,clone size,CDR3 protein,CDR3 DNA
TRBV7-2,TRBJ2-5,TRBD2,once,CASSPGTSGGARGETQYF,TGTGCCAGCAGCCCAGGGACTAGCGGGGGGGCTCGTGGGGAGACCCAGTACTTC
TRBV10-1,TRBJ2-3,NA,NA,CASSDQGDTQYF,TGCGCCAGCAGTGACCAGGGTGATACGCAGTATTTT
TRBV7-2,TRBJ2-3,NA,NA,CASSFLGADTQYF,TGTGCCAGCAGCTTCTTAGGGGCAGATACGCAGTATTTT
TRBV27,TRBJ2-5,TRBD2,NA,CASRPGLAGLEETQYF,TGTGCCAGCCGACCAGGACTAGCGGGGTTAGAAGAGACCCAGTACTTC
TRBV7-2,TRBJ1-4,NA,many,CASSSSGPSNEKLFF,TGTGCCAGCAGCAGTTCCGGGCCCAGTAATGAAAAACTGTTTTTT
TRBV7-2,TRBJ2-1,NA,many,CASSPYGSYNEQFF,TGTGCCAGCAGCCCTTATGGATCCTACAATGAGCAGTTCTTC
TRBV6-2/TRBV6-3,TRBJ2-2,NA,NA,CASTMGGTGELFF,TGTGCCAGCACCATGGGGGGCACCGGGGAGCTGTTTTTT
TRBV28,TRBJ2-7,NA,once,CASSSGRDLYEQYF,TGTGCCAGCAGTTCTGGGAGAGACCTATACGAGCAGTACTTC
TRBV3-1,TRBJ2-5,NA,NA,CASSQDQTGGRGTQYF,TGTGCCAGCAGCCAAGATCAGACCGGGGGACGGGGGACCCAGTACTTC
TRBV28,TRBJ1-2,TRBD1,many,CASSPDRVTYGYTF,TGTGCCAGCAGTCCTGACAGGGTAACCTATGGCTACACCTTC
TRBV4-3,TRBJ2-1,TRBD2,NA,CARSQTSGRGETQFF,TGCGCCCGCAGCCAAACGAGCGGGAGAGGGGAGACCCAGTTCTTC
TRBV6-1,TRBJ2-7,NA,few,CACMLGYEQYF,TGTGCCTGCATGTTGGGTTACGAGCAGTACTTC
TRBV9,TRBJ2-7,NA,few,CASSVESSSYNEQYF,TGTGCCAGCAGCGTAGAATCCAGCTCCTACAATGAGCAGTACTTC
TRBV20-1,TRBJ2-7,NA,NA,CSPTNTYEQYF,TGCAGTCCTACTAATACCTACGAGCAGTACTTC
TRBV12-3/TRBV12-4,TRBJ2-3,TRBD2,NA,CASSFPSGVFLDTQYF,TGTGCCAGCAGTTTCCCTAGCGGAGTGTTCCTAGATACGCAGTATTTT
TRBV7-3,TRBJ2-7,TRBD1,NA,CASSGQGEISYEQYF,TGTGCCAGCAGCGGTCAGGGGGAGATCTCCTACGAGCAGTACTTC
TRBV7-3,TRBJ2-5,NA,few,CASSPWDGETQYF,TGTGCCAGCAGCCCGTGGGACGGGGAGACCCAGTACTTC
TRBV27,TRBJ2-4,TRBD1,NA,CASSLETGGTIQYF,TGTGCCAGCAGTTTAGAGACAGGGGGAACCATTCAGTACTTC
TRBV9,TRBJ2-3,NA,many,CASSSLGENTQYF,TGTGCCAGCTCATCACTAGGGGAAAATACGCAGTATTTT
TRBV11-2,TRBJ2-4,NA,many,CASSLSSKNIQYF,TGTGCCAGCAGCTTAAGCAGCAAAAACATTCAGTACTTC
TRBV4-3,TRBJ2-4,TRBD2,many,CASSQVSGGRDIQYF,TGCGCCAGCAGCCAAGTAAGCGGGGGCAGGGACATTCAGTACTTC
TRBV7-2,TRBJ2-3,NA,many,CASSFGRGNYPSTDTQYF,TGTGCCAGCAGCTTCGGAAGGGGTAATTATCCTAGCACAGATACGCAGTATTTT
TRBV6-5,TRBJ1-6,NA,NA,CASSYAGHDATSNSPLHF,TGTGCCAGCAGTTACGCGGGACACGACGCGACCAGCAATTCACCCCTCCACTTT
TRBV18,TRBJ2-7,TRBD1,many,CASSPDRNYEQYF,TGTGCCAGCTCACCGGACAGGAACTACGAGCAGTACTTC
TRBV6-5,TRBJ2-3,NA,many,CASSYGLSTDTQYF,TGTGCCAGCAGTTACGGCCTCAGCACAGATACGCAGTATTTT
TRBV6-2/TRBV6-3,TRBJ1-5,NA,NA,CASSPQGRGRSEPQHF,TGTGCCAGCAGCCCCCAGGGCAGGGGTCGGTCGGAGCCCCAGCATTTT
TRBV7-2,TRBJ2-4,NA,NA,CASSLQGPGLLAKNIQYF,TGTGCCAGCAGCTTACAAGGTCCGGGTCTTCTAGCCAAAAACATTCAGTACTTC
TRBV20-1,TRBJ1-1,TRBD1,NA,CSARDWQGERKAFF,TGCAGTGCTAGAGATTGGCAGGGGGAAAGGAAAGCTTTCTTT
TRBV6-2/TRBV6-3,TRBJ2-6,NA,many,CASCSGQKFVLTF,TGTGCCAGCTGTTCGGGTCAGAAATTCGTCCTGACTTTC
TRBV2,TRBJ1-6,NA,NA,CASSGEPGNNSPLHF,TGTGCCAGCAGCGGGGAGCCTGGGAATAATTCACCCCTCCACTTT
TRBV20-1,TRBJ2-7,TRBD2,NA,CSASHPAGGRIGGSYEQYF,TGCAGTGCTAGTCACCCAGCGGGGGGGCGTATAGGGGGCTCCTACGAGCAGTACTTC
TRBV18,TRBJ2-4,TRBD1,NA,CASSNGQGADIQYF,TGCGCCAGCTCAAACGGACAGGGGGCGGACATTCAGTACTTC
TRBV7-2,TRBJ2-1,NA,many,CASSLGGLSYNEQFF,TGTGCCAGCAGCTTAGGGGGACTCTCCTACAATGAGCAGTTCTTC
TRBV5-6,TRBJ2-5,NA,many,CASSASPREETQYF,TGTGCCAGCAGCGCCAGCCCCCGGGAAGAGACCCAGTACTTC
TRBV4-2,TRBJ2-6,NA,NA,CASSQALRGGANVPTF,TGTGCCAGCAGCCAAGCCCTCAGGGGCGGGGCCAACGTCCCGACTTTC
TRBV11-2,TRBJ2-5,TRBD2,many,CASSPAGRGGSETQYF,TGTGCCAGCAGCCCCGCGGGGCGGGGGGGCTCTGAGACCCAGTACTTC
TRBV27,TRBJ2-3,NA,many,CASSSYLSTDTQYF,TGTGCCAGCAGTTCATACCTTTCCACAGATACGCAGTATTTT
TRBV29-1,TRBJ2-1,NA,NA,CSGGPRTMETQFF,TGCAGCGGTGGCCCCAGGACAATGGAGACCCAGTTCTTC
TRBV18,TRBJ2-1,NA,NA,CASSPPTGGSTGQNEQFF,TGTGCCAGCTCACCACCAACGGGGGGCTCCACTGGTCAAAATGAGCAGTTCTTC
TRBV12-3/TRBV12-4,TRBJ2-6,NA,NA,CASSHRDGANVLTF,TGTGCCAGCAGTCACAGGGATGGGGCCAACGTCCTGACTTTC
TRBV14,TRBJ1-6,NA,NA,CASSQLDSNIGSPLHF,TGTGCCAGCAGCCAGCTGGACAGTAACATAGGGTCACCCCTCCACTTT
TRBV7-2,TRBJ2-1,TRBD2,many,CASSPRLAGTYEQFF,TGTGCCAGCAGCCCCCGGCTAGCGGGGACTTATGAGCAGTTCTTC
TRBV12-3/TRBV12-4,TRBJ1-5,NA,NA,CASNWGGGGMSQPQHF,TGTGCCAGCAATTGGGGTGGGGGGGGCATGAGTCAGCCCCAGCATTTT
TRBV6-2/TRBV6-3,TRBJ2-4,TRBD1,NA,CASRDARDSLAKNIQYF,TGTGCCAGCAGAGACGCCCGGGACAGTTTAGCCAAAAACATTCAGTACTTC
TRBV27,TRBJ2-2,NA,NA,CASSSQGRTGELFF,TGTGCCAGCAGTTCGCAGGGTAGAACCGGGGAGCTGTTTTTT
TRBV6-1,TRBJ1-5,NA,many,CAIKTVGSNQPQHF,TGTGCCATCAAGACCGTGGGGAGCAATCAGCCCCAGCATTTT
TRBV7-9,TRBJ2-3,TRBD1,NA,CASSLGTGGLDTQYF,TGTGCCAGCAGCCTAGGGACAGGGGGCTTGGATACGCAGTATTTT
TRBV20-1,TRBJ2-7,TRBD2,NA,CSARPRGGPYEQYF,TGCAGTGCTAGACCTCGGGGAGGGCCCTACGAGCAGTACTTC
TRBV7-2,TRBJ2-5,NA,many,CASSLRRRVGETQYF,TGTGCCAGCAGCTTACGTCGGCGGGTTGGAGAGACCCAGTACTTC
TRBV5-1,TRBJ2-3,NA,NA,CASSFDPWTAGDTQYF,TGCGCCAGCAGCTTCGACCCATGGACGGCGGGAGATACGCAGTATTTT
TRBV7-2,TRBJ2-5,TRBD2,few,CASSLRRESVETQYF,TGTGCCAGCAGCTTAAGGCGGGAGTCGGTCGAGACCCAGTACTTC
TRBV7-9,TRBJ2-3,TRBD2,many,CASSLGGASGRTDTQYF,TGTGCCAGCAGCTTAGGTGGAGCTAGCGGTCGCACAGATACGCAGTATTTT
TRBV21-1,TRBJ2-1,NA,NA,CASSKDRGAYNEQFF,TGTGCCAGCAGCAAGGACAGGGGAGCCTACAATGAGCAGTTCTTC
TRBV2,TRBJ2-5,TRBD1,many,CASSKGGSQETQYF,TGTGCCAGCAGTAAAGGGGGCTCCCAAGAGACCCAGTACTTC
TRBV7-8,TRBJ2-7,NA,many,CASSLAGGVNYEQYF,TGTGCCAGCAGCTTAGCAGGCGGGGTCAACTACGAGCAGTACTTC
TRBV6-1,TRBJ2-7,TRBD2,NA,CASSPGVAGTSYKQYF,TGTGCCAGCAGCCCCGGGGTAGCGGGTACCTCCTACAAGCAGTACTTC
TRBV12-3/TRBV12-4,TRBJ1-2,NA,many,CASSLQGSGYTF,TGTGCCAGCAGTTTACAGGGGTCGGGCTACACCTTC